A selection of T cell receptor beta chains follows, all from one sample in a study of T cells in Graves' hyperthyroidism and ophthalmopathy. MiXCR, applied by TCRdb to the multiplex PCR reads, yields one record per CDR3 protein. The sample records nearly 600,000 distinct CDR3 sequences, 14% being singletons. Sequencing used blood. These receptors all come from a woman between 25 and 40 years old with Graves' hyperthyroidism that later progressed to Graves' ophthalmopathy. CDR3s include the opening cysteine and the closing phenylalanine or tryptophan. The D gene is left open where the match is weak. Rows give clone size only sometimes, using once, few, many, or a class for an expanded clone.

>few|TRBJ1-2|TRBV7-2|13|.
TGTGCCAGCAGCTTAGTGGGAGGGCCTGGCTACACCTTC
CASSLVGGPGYTF
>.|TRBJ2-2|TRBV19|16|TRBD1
TGTGCCAGTAGTCCCCACAGGGGTGCATCCACCGGGGAGCTGTTTTTT
CASSPHRGASTGELFF
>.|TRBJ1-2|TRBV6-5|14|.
TGTGCCAGCAGTTACGAGTTCAGGACCTATGGCTACACCTTC
CASSYEFRTYGYTF
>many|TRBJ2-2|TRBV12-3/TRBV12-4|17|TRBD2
TGTGCCAGCAATTCGGGGGGTGAGGATAGGGTCACCGGGGAGCTGTTTTTT
CASNSGGEDRVTGELFF
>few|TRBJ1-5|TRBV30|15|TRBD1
TGTGCCTGGAGCGAACCGACAGGGACTAATCAGCCCCAGCATTTT
CAWSEPTGTNQPQHF
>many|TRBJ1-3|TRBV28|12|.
TGTGCCAGCAGATCCACTGGAAACACCATATATTTT
CASRSTGNTIYF
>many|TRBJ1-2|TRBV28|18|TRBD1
TGTGCCAGCAGCCCCGGGACAGGGGGCGCATTCGCTAACTATGGCTACACCTTC
CASSPGTGGAFANYGYTF
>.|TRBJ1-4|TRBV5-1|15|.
TGCGCCAGCAGCTTGGCCGAGGAGGGGAGTGAAAAACTGTTTTTT
CASSLAEEGSEKLFF
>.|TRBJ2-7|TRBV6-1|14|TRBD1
TGTGCCAGCGCTAGGACAGGGGAAACCTACGAGCAGTACTTC
CASARTGETYEQYF
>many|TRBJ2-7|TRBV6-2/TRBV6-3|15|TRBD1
TGTGCCAGCAGATCGGGACAGCTCAGCTCCTACGAGCAGTACTTC
CASRSGQLSSYEQYF
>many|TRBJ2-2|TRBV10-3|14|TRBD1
TGTGCCATCAAGGGGACAGAGAACACCGGGGAGCTGTTTTTT
CAIKGTENTGELFF
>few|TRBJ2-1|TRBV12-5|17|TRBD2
TGTGCTAGTGGTTCCCGGGGGGGGGCGGGCTTGGTAGGTGAGCAGTTCTTC
CASGSRGGAGLVGEQFF
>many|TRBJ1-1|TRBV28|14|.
TGTGCCAGCAGACCTACATTAAGGAACACTGAAGCTTTCTTT
CASRPTLRNTEAFF
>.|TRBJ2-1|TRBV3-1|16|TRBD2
TGTGCCAGCAGCCAAGATGGCGGGAGTCCCTACAATGGGCAGTTCTTC
CASSQDGGSPYNGQFF
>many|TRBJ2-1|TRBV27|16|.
TGTGCCAGCAGTTTAATCCGGGGCTCCTCCTACAATGAGCAGTTCTTC
CASSLIRGSSYNEQFF
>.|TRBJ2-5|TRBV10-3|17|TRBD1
TGTGCCATCAGTGAGAGGTCTGTCGGACAGGGACAAGAGACCCAGTACTTC
CAISERSVGQGQETQYF
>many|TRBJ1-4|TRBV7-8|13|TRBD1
TGTGCCAGCGCCCGGGGGACAGTCGAAAAACTGTTTTTT
CASARGTVEKLFF
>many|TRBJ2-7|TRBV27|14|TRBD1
TGTGCCAGCAGTCTGACAGGGGTCGCCTACGAGCAGTACTTC
CASSLTGVAYEQYF
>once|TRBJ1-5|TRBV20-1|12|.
TGCAGTGCTATTGGGCCTAATCAGCCCCAGCATTTT
CSAIGPNQPQHF
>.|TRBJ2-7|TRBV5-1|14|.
TGCGCCAGCAGACCCGACCAGGTTGGGGTCGAGCAGTACTTC
CASRPDQVGVEQYF
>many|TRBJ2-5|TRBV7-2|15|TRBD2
TGTGCCACGCAGCGGGCTAGCGGGAGTTTTGAGACCCAGTACTTC
CATQRASGSFETQYF
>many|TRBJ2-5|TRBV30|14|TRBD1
TGTGCCTGGAGTGTAATAGGGGGCGAAGAGACCCAGTACTTC
CAWSVIGGEETQYF
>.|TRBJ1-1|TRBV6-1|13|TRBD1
TGTGCCAGCAGGGACAGGATTTACACTGAAGCTTTCTTT
CASRDRIYTEAFF
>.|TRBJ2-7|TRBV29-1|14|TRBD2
TGCAGCGTTGAAGTGTTAGCGGGAGACCACGAGCAGTACTTC
CSVEVLAGDHEQYF
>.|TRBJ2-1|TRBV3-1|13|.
TGTGCCAGCAGGGGTACTACCTTTGGTGAGCAGTTCTTC
CASRGTTFGEQFF
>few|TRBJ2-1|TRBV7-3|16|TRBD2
TGTGCCAGCAGCTTAGGATCGGTAGCGGGAAGGGGTGAGCAGTTCTTC
CASSLGSVAGRGEQFF
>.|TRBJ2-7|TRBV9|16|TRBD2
TGTGCCAGCAGCGTAGAGGGTAGCGGGGTAACCTACGAGCAGTACTTC
CASSVEGSGVTYEQYF
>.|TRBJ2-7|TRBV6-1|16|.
TGTGCCAGCAGCCTCGGTAGGTCCTCGACCCCGTACGAGCAGTACTTC
CASSLGRSSTPYEQYF
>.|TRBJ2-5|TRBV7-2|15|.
TGTGCCAGCAGCTTAGATAGGTGGCAGCAAGAGACCCAGTACTTC
CASSLDRWQQETQYF
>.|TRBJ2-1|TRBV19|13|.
TGTGCCAGTAGTATCGGGGCCTGGGGTGAGCAGTTCTTC
CASSIGAWGEQFF
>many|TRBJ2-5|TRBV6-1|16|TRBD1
TGTGCCAGCAGTCCACACCGGGACAGTGTAAAGGAGACCCAGTACTTC
CASSPHRDSVKETQYF
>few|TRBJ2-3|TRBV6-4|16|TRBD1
TGTGCCAGCAGTGAGGGACAGGGGGCACGTACAGATACGCAGTATTTT
CASSEGQGARTDTQYF
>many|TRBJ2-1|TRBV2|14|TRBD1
TGTGCCAGCAGGGCTACTTACTTTGGACAGGATGGGTTCTTC
CASRATYFGQDGFF
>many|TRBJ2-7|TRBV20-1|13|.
TGCAGTGCTAGCGGCGGGGAACCCTACGAGCAGTACTTC
CSASGGEPYEQYF
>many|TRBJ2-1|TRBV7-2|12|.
TGTGCCAGCAGCTTAGCCACAGATATTCAGTTCTTC
CASSLATDIQFF
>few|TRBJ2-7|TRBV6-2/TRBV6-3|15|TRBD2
TGTGCCAGTAATGGACTAGCGGGGATCTCCTACGAGCAGTACTTC
CASNGLAGISYEQYF
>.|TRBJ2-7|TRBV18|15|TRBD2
TGTGCCAGCTCAACCGGGACTAGCCTAACCTACGAGCAGTACTTC
CASSTGTSLTYEQYF
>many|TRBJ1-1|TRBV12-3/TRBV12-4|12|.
TGTGCCAGCAGTTTATCGTCCACTGAAGCTTTCTTT
CASSLSSTEAFF
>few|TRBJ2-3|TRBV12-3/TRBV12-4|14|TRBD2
TGTGCCAGCAGTCTAGCGGTAGGGATAGATACGCAGTATTTT
CASSLAVGIDTQYF
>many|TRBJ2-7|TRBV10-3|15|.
TGTGCCATCAGTGAGCCGGGACGGAAGGACTACGAGCAGTACTTC
CAISEPGRKDYEQYF
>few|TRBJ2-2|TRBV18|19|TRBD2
TGTGCCAGCTCACCATACCCAGCTAGCGGGAGTAATCGTAACGGGGAGCTGTTTTTT
CASSPYPASGSNRNGELFF
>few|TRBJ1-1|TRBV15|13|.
TGTGCCACCAGCTACTCGGAGAACACTGAAGCTTTCTTT
CATSYSENTEAFF
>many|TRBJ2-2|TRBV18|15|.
TGTGCCAGCTCACCCTCGACGGGAACAAGCGGGGAGCTGTTTTTT
CASSPSTGTSGELFF
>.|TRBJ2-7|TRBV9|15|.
TGTGCCAGCAGCGTAGGGACGGGGATATCCTTCGAGCAGTACTTC
CASSVGTGISFEQYF
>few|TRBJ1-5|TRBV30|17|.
TGTGCCTGGAGTCCGGTCGGTCGGGGAACCCTTAATCAGCCCCAGCATTTT
CAWSPVGRGTLNQPQHF
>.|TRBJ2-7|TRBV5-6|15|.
TGTGCCAGCAGCTCCCTTCAATTCAAGCCCTACGAGCAGTACTTC
CASSSLQFKPYEQYF
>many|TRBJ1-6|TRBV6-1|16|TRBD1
TGTGCCAGCACCCCACTCCGGGACAGATATAATTCACCCCTCCACTTT
CASTPLRDRYNSPLHF
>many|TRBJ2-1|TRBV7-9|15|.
TGTGCCAGCAGCTTAGGGTCCCGAGTCTACAATGAGCAGTTCTTC
CASSLGSRVYNEQFF
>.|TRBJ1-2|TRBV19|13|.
TGTGCCAGTATCCTGCCCCCCGCAGGTGGCTACACCTTC
CASILPPAGGYTF
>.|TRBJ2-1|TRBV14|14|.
TGTGCCAGCAGCCAAGAGCTAGTTCGCAATGAGCAGTTCTTC
CASSQELVRNEQFF
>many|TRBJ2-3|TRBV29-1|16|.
TGCAGCGCGAAAACGGGTCACACTATTAGCACAGATACGCAGTATTTT
CSAKTGHTISTDTQYF
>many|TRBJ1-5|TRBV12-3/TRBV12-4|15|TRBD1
TGTGCCAGCAGTTTTTGGGACAGGGCCAATCAGCCCCAGCATTTT
CASSFWDRANQPQHF